A single sample is the source of the 27 T cell receptor beta chains below, sequenced in a study of post-analysis software for immune sequencing data. Findings and caveats of the study: Among several TRBV segments more frequent in patients than controls were TRBV5-6, TRBV5-1 and TRBV20-1.

Unique molecular identifiers were present in the TCR beta cDNA libraries. Using its own MiXCR run on the PCR reads, TCRdb lists one record per CDR3 protein. The sample includes more than 350,000 distinct CDR3 sequences, 30% to 40% of them seen just once. No antigen has been identified for these receptors. The material sequenced was blood. The receptors were gathered from a girl aged 2-10 years with multiple sclerosis.

This clonotype has just a few counts. J is TRBJ2-2 and V is TRBV6-2 or TRBV6-3; D not resolved. The CDR3 is made up of 15 amino acids. Germline CDR1 is MNHEY and CDR2 is SVGEGT. V was clipped by 2 bases and J by 3 bases, with 10 bases between them. In nucleotides, the CDR3 is TGTGCCAGCAGTTACGGTAGGGCGGACACCGGGGAGCTGTTTTTT. Amino acid sequence: CASSYGRADTGELFF.

The gene calls are TRBV2 and TRBJ2-7, with 9 bases fitting TRBD1. The V and J ends lost 5 bases and 5 bases, in that order; junction bases with no gene match: 4. In germline, CDR1 is SNHLY, CDR2 FYNNEI. The CDR3 has 13 residues. The DNA of the CDR3 is TGTGCCAGCAGTTGGGACAGGGTAAACGAGCAGTACTTC. This codes for CASSWDRVNEQYF.

About this clonotype: Germline and junction disagree at one end, which may indicate a read error. The rearrangement links TRBV28 to TRBJ2-5; 7 bases map to TRBD1. CDR1 MDHEN and CDR2 SYDVKM come from the germline V gene. The CDR3 length is 13 residues. The CDR3 sequence is CTSSRDRVETQYF. CDR3 coding DNA: TGTACCAGCAGTAGAGACAGGGTTGAGACCCAGTACTTC.

This chain connects TRBV29-1 to TRBJ2-7, with D maybe TRBD1 (6 bases). Germline assignment: CDR1 SQVTM and CDR2 ANQGSEA. With 7 bases removed from V and 3 bases from J, the gap between germline ends came to 16 bases. The CDR3 length is 13 residues. The CDR3 spells CSARQGPRYEQYF. CDR3 sequence (DNA): TGCAGCGCTCGGCAGGGGCCCCGCTACGAGCAGTACTTC.

This chain joins TRBV2 and TRBJ2-7; 9 nucleotides align to TRBD2. The J segment lost 4 bases and the V segment lost 2 bases, leaving 6 bases of the junction unmatched. CDR3 length equals 15 residues. Germline CDR1 is SNHLY and CDR2 is FYNNEI. The chain's CDR3 is CASSERAGGPYEQYF. DNA of the CDR3: TGTGCCAGCAGTGAACGGGCGGGAGGGCCTTACGAGCAGTACTTC.

This clonotype was detected only a few times. The chain links TRBV11-2 to TRBJ2-1, with D perhaps TRBD2 (6 bases). The CDR3 sequence is 16 residues long. CDR1 is SGHAT, CDR2 FQNNGV, per germline. V dropped 1 base and J dropped 3 bases, with 13 bases sitting between them. The CDR3 loop is CASSLGAGLFYNEQFF. The DNA for the CDR3 is TGTGCCAGCAGCTTAGGGGCGGGACTCTTCTACAATGAGCAGTTCTTC.

The V and J genes are TRBV7-6 and TRBJ2-6, with no clear D. The V gene lost 0 bases and the J gene lost 4 bases, with 10 bases spanning the gap. Germline V lookup: CDR1 SGHVS, CDR2 FNYEAQ. There are 16 residues in the CDR3. The CDR3 DNA is TGTGCCAGCAGCTTAGCAGCAACCTCCGGGGCCAACGTCCTGACTTTC. Translating it yields CASSLAATSGANVLTF.

J is TRBJ2-1 and V is TRBV9; D is possibly TRBD1 (6 bases). CDR1 and CDR2 (germline): SGDLS, YYNGEE. CDR3 length equals 12 residues. The ends were cut back, 0 bases at V and 10 bases at J, with 8 bases in the middle. CDR3 loop: CASSVADSEQFF. CDR3 sequence (DNA): TGTGCCAGCAGCGTAGCGGACAGCGAGCAGTTCTTC.

The rearrangement joins TRBV28 to TRBJ2-1, with D perhaps given as TRBD1 or TRBD2 (5 bases each). The CDR3 length is 17 residues. Germline V gene sequence: CDR1 MDHEN, CDR2 SYDVKM. V was clipped by 3 bases and J by 4 bases, with 19 bases between them. The CDR3 reads CASSLYPQGPQYNEQFF. For the CDR3, the DNA is TGTGCCAGCAGTTTGTACCCCCAGGGACCCCAATACAATGAGCAGTTCTTC.

V gene TRBV7-9 combines with J gene TRBJ2-7; tentative D call: TRBD2 (5 bases). Trimming cost V 3 bases and J 6 bases, with 15 bases left between them. The length of the CDR3 is 14 residues. Germline assignment: CDR1 SEHNR and CDR2 FQNEAQ (reference sequence). In DNA form, the CDR3 reads TGTGCCAGCAGCTTTGGTGGGAGATGGATCGAGCAGTACTTC. Translating gives CASSFGGRWIEQYF. The whole variable domain, filled in from reference TRBV7-9 and TRBJ2-7, reads DTGVSQNPRHKITKRGQNVTFRCDPISEHNRLYWYRQTLGQGPEFLTYFQNEAQLEKSRLLSDRFSAERPKGSFSTLEIQRTEQGDSAMYLCASSFGGRWIEQYFGPGTRLTVT.

This clonotype was detected a few times. This chain connects TRBV25-1 to TRBJ2-3; possible D gene TRBD2, 5 bases. Germline V gene sequence: CDR1 MGHDK, CDR2 SYGVNS. V was cut by 5 bases and J by 1 base, with 13 bases left in between. CDR3 length: 15 residues. The CDR3 nucleotides read TGTGCCAGCAGTCGAGAGGGCAAGGGCACAGATACGCAGTATTTT. Translating gives CASSREGKGTDTQYF. Using reference TRBV25-1 and TRBJ2-3 for the parts outside the CDR3, the full variable domain is EADIYQTPRYLVIGTGKKITLECSQTMGHDKMYWYQQDPGMELHLIHYSYGVNSTEKGDLSSESTVSRIRTEHFPLTLESARPSHTSQYLCASSREGKGTDTQYFGPGTRLTVL.

The chain joins TRBV11-2 to TRBJ2-1, with D uncertain. The CDR3 contains 13 residues. From germline, CDR1 is SGHAT and CDR2 FQNNGV. V gave up 1 base and J gave up 13 bases, with 14 bases separating them. CDR3 protein: CASSLALQETQFF. CDR3 nucleotide sequence: TGTGCCAGCAGCTTAGCTCTCCAAGAGACCCAGTTCTTC.

The chain joins TRBV15 to TRBJ2-5; D call uncertain. The DNA end is a closer match to TRBJ2-7, so the J assignment may be wrong. The CDR3 has 14 amino acids. Germline CDR1 reads LNHNV; CDR2 reads YYDKDF (reference sequence). The DNA for the CDR3 is TGTGCCACCAGCTCAAGTTGGAGAGCCTACGAGCAGTACTTC. Translation gives CATSSSWRAYEQYF.

This clonotype has just a few counts. This chain links TRBV6-5 with TRBJ1-2, with D tentatively TRBD1 (5 bases). Germline CDR1 reads MNHEY; CDR2 reads SVGAGI. This CDR3 region has 17 residues. Deletions cut 1 base from V and 2 bases from J, with 17 bases between. CDR3 DNA: TGTGCCAGCAGTTACTTTACTGGAGGCAAGGGGAACTATGGCTACACCTTC. Translated, it gives CASSYFTGGKGNYGYTF.

The chain couples TRBV7-7 to TRBJ2-5, with D hard to call. The V gene's germline CDR1 is SSHAT and CDR2 FNYEAQ (reference sequence). This CDR3 is 13 amino acids long. Between the trimmed V and J ends, which lost 7 bases and 0 bases, there was a span of 9 bases. Written as DNA, the CDR3 is TGTGCCAGCAAGGAGCCTAACCAAGAGACCCAGTACTTC. Its translation is CASKEPNQETQYF. Full variable domain (rest looked up from reference TRBV7-7 and TRBJ2-5): GAGVSQSPRYKVTKRGQDVTLRCDPISSHATLYWYQQALGQGPEFLTYFNYEAQPDKSGLPSDRFSAERPEGSISTLTIQRTEQRDSAMYRCASKEPNQETQYFGPGTRLLVL.

This clonotype has only a few counts. The chain uses TRBV10-3 and TRBJ2-5, with 10 nucleotides matching TRBD2. The CDR3 totals 15 residues. Per germline, CDR1 ENHRY and CDR2 SYGVKD. V lost 4 bases and J lost 2; bases outside the gene matches: 4. CDR3 sequence: CAISGVSGGQETQYF. CDR3 sequence (DNA): TGTGCCATCAGTGGAGTTAGCGGGGGGCAAGAGACCCAGTACTTC.

This clonotype occurred a few times. The rearrangement links TRBV29-1 to TRBJ1-2, with D possibly being TRBD1 (6 bases). Germline V gives CDR1 SQVTM, CDR2 ANQGSEA. V lost 5 bases, J lost 9 bases, and 22 bases lay in between. The CDR3 runs 14 residues. CDR3 loop: CSVPSHRQANRYTF. In DNA, the CDR3 is TGCAGCGTTCCCTCTCATCGACAGGCAAATCGCTACACCTTC.

V is TRBV18 and J is TRBJ2-3; 7 nucleotides match TRBD1. The V and J ends lost 3 bases and 0 bases, in that order; junction bases with no gene match: 9. The CDR3 is 17 residues long. Looked up from germline, CDR1 is KGHSH and CDR2 is LQKENI. CDR3 in DNA: TGTGCCAGCTCACCTATAACAGGGGCTGTTAGCACAGATACGCAGTATTTT. This translates into CASSPITGAVSTDTQYF.

This clonotype was counted only a few times. The chain uses TRBV6-6 and TRBJ2-1, with D uncertain. The V gene's germline CDR1 is MNHNY and CDR2 SVGAGI (reference sequence). This CDR3 has 13 amino acids. The V gene lost 1 base and the J gene lost 6 bases, with 7 bases spanning the gap. The CDR3 spells CASSYFGSNEQFF. For the CDR3, the DNA is TGTGCCAGCAGTTACTTTGGTAGCAATGAGCAGTTCTTC.

The chain links TRBV5-5 to TRBJ2-4, with no clear D. Trimming left V 3 bases short and J 4 bases short, with 14 bases between. CDR3 size: 15 residues. In germline, CDR1 is SGHKS, CDR2 YYEKEE (reference sequence). The CDR3 sequence: CASSSPRLGKNIQYF. CDR3 bases: TGTGCCAGCAGCTCCCCGCGTCTCGGAAAAAACATTCAGTACTTC.

This clonotype was found a few times. The chain has TRBV2 and TRBJ2-7; D is uncertain. This CDR3 is built from 14 residues. Trimming cost V 6 bases and J 4 bases, with 16 bases left between them. Looked up from germline, CDR1 is SNHLY and CDR2 is FYNNEI. CDR3 amino acids: CASRQESLKYEQYF. The CDR3 nucleotides read TGTGCCAGCAGACAAGAATCACTAAAATACGAGCAGTACTTC.

Here the CDR3 reads CASSGGFEQYF. The CDR3 DNA reads as TGTGCCAGCAGCGGCGGTTTCGAGCAGTACTTC. The V and J genes are TRBV7-6 and TRBJ2-7; no definite D call. Trimming shortened V by 5 bases and J by 6 bases, and 8 bases separated the two germline ends. The CDR3 loop spans 11 amino acids. Germline V gives CDR1 SGHVS, CDR2 FNYEAQ.

The V gene is TRBV2, the J gene TRBJ2-4; maybe TRBD2 (5 bases). The J call may be incorrect, as the DNA end agrees better with TRBJ2-7. CDR1 and CDR2 from the germline V gene are SNHLY and FYNNEI. The CDR3 totals 15 residues. CDR3 loop: CASSAGVEICYEQYF. The CDR3 DNA follows: TGTGCCAGCAGTGCCGGGGTCGAAATATGTTACGAGCAGTACTTC.

The V gene is TRBV7-2, the J gene TRBJ2-1, with D tentatively TRBD2 (6 bases). CDR3 length: 18 amino acids. V shed 7 bases and J shed 2 bases, with 24 bases lying between them. Germline V lookup: CDR1 SGHTA, CDR2 FQGNSA. CDR3 DNA: TGTGCCAGCACCCGGACGCGGCGGGGCGGACCCCCCTACAATGAGCAGTTCTTC. Translated, it gives CASTRTRRGGPPYNEQFF.

The chain combines TRBV3-1 with TRBJ2-5; TRBD2 aligns across 7 bases. Per the germline V gene, CDR1 is LGHDT and CDR2 is YNNKEL (reference sequence). Trimming cost V 3 bases and J 3 bases; bases outside gene matches: 7. CDR3 length: 15 amino acids. Here the CDR3 reads CASSQPAGREETQYF. The CDR3 DNA follows: TGTGCCAGCAGCCAGCCGGCGGGGAGGGAAGAGACCCAGTACTTC.

V is TRBV9 and J is TRBJ2-1; no firm D call. V was shortened by 0 bases and J by 4 bases, with 20 bases between the two germline ends. Per germline, CDR1 SGDLS and CDR2 YYNGEE. There are 18 residues in the CDR3. The CDR3 spells CASSVGLRVKKQYNEQFF. CDR3 DNA sequence: TGTGCCAGCAGCGTAGGCCTCCGGGTGAAGAAACAATACAATGAGCAGTTCTTC.

The V gene is TRBV6-5, the J gene TRBJ2-3; the D gene is possibly TRBD2 (5 bases). CDR3 size: 15 residues. Germline CDR1 reads MNHEY; CDR2 reads SVGAGI. V lost 2 bases, J lost 8 bases, and 17 bases lay in between. CDR3 bases: TGTGCCAGCAGTTACGGGAGCCTCTCCATGCGTACGCAGTATTTT. Its protein product is CASSYGSLSMRTQYF.